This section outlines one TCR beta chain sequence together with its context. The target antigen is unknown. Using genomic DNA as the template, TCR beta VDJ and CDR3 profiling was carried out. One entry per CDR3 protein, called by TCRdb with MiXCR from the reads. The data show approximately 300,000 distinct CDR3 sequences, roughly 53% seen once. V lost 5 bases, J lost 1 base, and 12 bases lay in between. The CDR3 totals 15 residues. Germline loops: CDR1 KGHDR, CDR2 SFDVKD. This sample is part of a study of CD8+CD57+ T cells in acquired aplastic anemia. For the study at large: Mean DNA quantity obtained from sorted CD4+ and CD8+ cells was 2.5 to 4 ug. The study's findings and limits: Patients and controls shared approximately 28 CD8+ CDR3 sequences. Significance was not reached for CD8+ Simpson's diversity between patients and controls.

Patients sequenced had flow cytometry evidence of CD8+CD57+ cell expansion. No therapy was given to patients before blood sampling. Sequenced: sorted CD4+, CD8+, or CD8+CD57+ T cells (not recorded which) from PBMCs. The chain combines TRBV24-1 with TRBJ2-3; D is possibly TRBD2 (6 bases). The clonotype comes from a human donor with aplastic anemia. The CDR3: CATSVTRGGTDTQYF. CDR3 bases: TGTGCCACCAGTGTTACGCGCGGGGGCACAGATACGCAGTATTTT.